Below, 27 T cell receptor beta chains from the same sample are listed, as sequenced in a study of T cells in Graves' hyperthyroidism and ophthalmopathy. What was amplified from RNA transcripts were TCR beta CDR3 regions. RT-PCR in the first round (using the HTBI primer set) targeted the TCR CDR3. TCRdb re-called the multiplex PCR reads through MiXCR, storing one row per CDR3 protein. The sample shows more than 450,000 distinct CDR3 sequences, around 20% of them seen only once. The specimen sequenced was blood. These receptors came from a man aged 35-49 years with Graves' ophthalmopathy.

Many counts were recorded for this clonotype. V is TRBV2 and J is TRBJ2-5; TRBD2 matches at 13 bases. The CDR3 sequence is 19 residues long. V shed 7 bases and J 4 bases; nucleotides not matched to a gene: 18. Germline CDR1 is SNHLY and CDR2 is FYNNEI. The CDR3 region has the DNA TGTGCCAGCACAAGATATCCGGGACTAGCGGGACGCAGAGGAGAGACCCAGTACTTC. Translating gives CASTRYPGLAGRRGETQYF.

This clonotype was detected a few times. The chain couples TRBV12-3 or TRBV12-4 to TRBJ1-3, with TRBD1 identical over 7 bases. V lost 1 base to trimming and J lost 0 bases; unmatched junction nucleotides: 12. This CDR3 comprises 19 residues. The CDR3 is CASSLEGGTVFPSGNTIYF. In DNA, the CDR3 is TGTGCCAGCAGTTTAGAGGGGGGGACAGTCTTCCCCTCTGGAAACACCATATATTTT.

This clonotype was detected many times. The rearrangement links TRBV11-1 to TRBJ2-1; 10 nucleotides align to TRBD2. After removal of 3 bases from V and 3 bases from J, the junction contained 14 bases not matched to a gene. Per the germline V gene, CDR1 is SGHAT and CDR2 is FQDESV (reference sequence). This CDR3 is 19 amino acids long. The CDR3 region is CASSFGSKVAGGSYNEQFF. CDR3 DNA: TGTGCCAGCAGCTTCGGATCCAAGGTAGCGGGGGGAAGCTACAATGAGCAGTTCTTC.

The V and J genes are TRBV6-1 and TRBJ2-7; 7 bases fit TRBD1. V was clipped by 6 bases and J by 2 bases; unmatched bases: 4. Germline assignment: CDR1 MNHNS and CDR2 SASEGT. This CDR3 is built from 13 residues. The CDR3 DNA follows: TGTGCCAGCAGAGGGGGCAGCCCCTACGAGCAGTACTTC. This translates into CASRGGSPYEQYF.

This clonotype has more than one count but fewer than ten. The J gene is TRBJ2-7, the V gene TRBV27; the match to TRBD2 covers 7 bases. V was clipped by 9 bases and J by 5 bases; unmatched bases: 7. Germline V gives CDR1 MNHEY, CDR2 SMNVEV (reference sequence). The CDR3 extends over 12 amino acids. DNA for the CDR3: TGTGCCAGTACCGGGAGGTCCCACGAGCAGTACTTC. It is translated as CASTGRSHEQYF.

This clonotype has a count of ten or more. The V call is TRBV3-1, the J call TRBJ2-7; D is perhaps TRBD1 or TRBD2 (5 bases each). Germline loops: CDR1 LGHDT, CDR2 YNNKEL (reference sequence). Trimming stripped 3 bases from V and 0 bases from J, with 9 bases between. This CDR3 contains 14 residues. The CDR3 bases are TGTGCCAGCAGCCAGAGGGGCACCTCCTACGAGCAGTACTTC. Amino acids: CASSQRGTSYEQYF.

The rearrangement joins TRBV4-3 to TRBJ1-4; D may be TRBD1 (5 bases). In germline, CDR1 is LGHNA, CDR2 YSLEER. Between the trimmed V and J ends, which lost 0 bases and 7 bases, there was a span of 15 bases. The CDR3 covers 16 residues. The CDR3 DNA reads as TGCGCCAGCAGCCAAGATTCGTACGGGGGGGGTGAAAAACTGTTTTTT. This gives the protein CASSQDSYGGGEKLFF.

This clonotype was recorded many times. The chain uses TRBV28 and TRBJ2-3; D unclear. Trimming pared 5 bases from V and 2 bases from J, leaving 8 bases between. The CDR3 contains 13 residues. Germline V gives CDR1 MDHEN, CDR2 SYDVKM. The CDR3: CASSPTFTDTQYF. CDR3 bases: TGTGCCAGCAGTCCGACCTTCACAGATACGCAGTATTTT.

The chain joins TRBV27 to TRBJ1-5, with 7 bases identical to TRBD1. Trimming cost V 5 bases and J 4 bases; bases outside gene matches: 5. There are 14 residues in the CDR3. Germline V gene lookup returns CDR1 MNHEY and CDR2 SMNVEV (reference sequence). This CDR3 is CASSVGTANQPQHF. The DNA for the CDR3 is TGTGCCAGCAGTGTAGGGACAGCGAATCAGCCCCAGCATTTT.

Ten or more counts support this clonotype. V usage is TRBV12-3 or TRBV12-4 and J usage is TRBJ2-5; D is ambiguous. Trimming cost V 7 bases and J 1 base, with 13 bases left between them. The CDR3 runs 14 residues. CDR3 in amino acids: CASTRPGLQETQYF. As DNA, the CDR3 is TGTGCCAGCACCCGCCCGGGTCTCCAAGAGACCCAGTACTTC.

About this clonotype itself: A single base separates this from a much larger clone, so it may be a read error. The chain carries TRBV5-1 and TRBJ2-3, with D perhaps matching TRBD1 (5 bases). The J call is uncertain, as TRBJ1-5 better fits the DNA end. Germline values: CDR1 SGHRS, CDR2 YFSETQ. CDR3 size: 16 residues. The DNA of the CDR3 is TGCGCCAGCAGCTTGGCCACGGGGGGTCGCACAGATACGCAGCATTTT. Its translation is CASSLATGGRTDTQHF.

This clonotype has more than one count but fewer than ten. The chain recombines TRBV7-8 with TRBJ2-5, with 12 nucleotides matching TRBD2. The CDR3 consists of 15 residues. V was clipped by 5 bases and J by 3 bases; unmatched bases: 4. Looked up from germline, CDR1 is SGHVS and CDR2 is FQNEAQ. The CDR3: CASSPLAGGKETQYF. The CDR3 nucleotides are TGTGCCAGCAGCCCACTAGCGGGGGGAAAAGAGACCCAGTACTTC.

At least ten counts were recorded for this clonotype. The V and J genes are TRBV6-6 and TRBJ1-1; D remains unclear. V dropped 0 bases and J dropped 3 bases, with 8 bases sitting between them. Germline V CDR1 and CDR2: MNHNY, SVGAGI (reference sequence). The CDR3 covers 14 residues. CDR3 sequence (DNA): TGTGCCAGCAGTTACTCTGGAGAGGACACTGAAGCTTTCTTT. Its protein is CASSYSGEDTEAFF.

The J gene is TRBJ2-3, the V gene TRBV29-1; D perhaps matches TRBD2 (5 bases). The V end lost 5 bases, the J end lost 4 bases, and 10 bases lay between the germline ends. CDR1 is SQVTM and CDR2 is ANQGSEA in the germline V gene. The CDR3 is 12 amino acids. The CDR3 loop reads CSVSSSADTQYF. CDR3 bases: TGCAGCGTTTCAAGTAGCGCAGATACGCAGTATTTT.

CDR3: CAWSVPGREAGYTF. The CDR3 DNA follows: TGTGCCTGGAGTGTACCCGGGAGGGAAGCTGGCTACACCTTC. The V gene is TRBV30, the J gene TRBJ1-2; no reliable D call. CDR1 and CDR2 from the germline V gene are GTSNPN and SVGIG (reference sequence). V gave up 0 bases and J gave up 7 bases, with 15 bases separating them. The CDR3 is 14 amino acids.

The chain recombines TRBV12-3 or TRBV12-4 with TRBJ2-5; 9 bases match TRBD1. Unmatched junction bases numbered 3, after V lost 6 bases and J lost 4 bases. The CDR3 contains 13 residues. The CDR3 sequence: CASRGTGTETQYF. The DNA of the CDR3 is TGTGCCAGCAGAGGGACAGGGACAGAGACCCAGTACTTC.

The chain joins TRBV4-3 to TRBJ2-4; perhaps TRBD2 as D (6 bases). The germline gives CDR1 LGHNA, CDR2 YSLEER. Trimming stripped 0 bases from V and 8 bases from J, with 11 bases between. The CDR3 length is 14 residues. For the CDR3, the DNA is TGCGCCAGCAGCCAAGAGCGGGACTGGGACATTCAGTACTTC. It translates to CASSQERDWDIQYF.

This clonotype was counted ten times or more. The rearrangement joins TRBV28 to TRBJ2-7; 7 bases are shared with TRBD2. J gave up 9 bases and V 8 bases, and 19 bases lay outside the gene matches. Germline V lookup: CDR1 MDHEN, CDR2 SYDVKM. The CDR3 extends over 15 amino acids. The CDR3 region is CASSNDLKLAGRQYF. The CDR3 bases are TGTGCCAGCTCCAACGACCTTAAGTTAGCGGGTCGGCAGTACTTC.

This clonotype showed up just a few times. The chain employs TRBV20-1 and TRBJ2-5; 8 nucleotides agree with TRBD2. The V and J ends lost 3 bases and 5 bases, in that order; junction bases with no gene match: 14. Germline loops: CDR1 DFQATT, CDR2 SNEGSKA (reference sequence). This CDR3 spans 16 amino acids. CDR3 sequence reads: CSAREVSGVESETQYF. DNA of the CDR3: TGCAGTGCTAGGGAAGTTAGCGGGGTCGAGAGCGAGACCCAGTACTTC.

The V call is TRBV20-1, the J call TRBJ2-1; D possibly corresponds to TRBD2 (5 bases). V was pared by 1 base and J by 8 bases, with 15 bases between. Germline V gives CDR1 DFQATT, CDR2 SNEGSKA (reference sequence). This CDR3 spans 14 amino acids. The CDR3 DNA reads as TGCAGTGCTAGAGTTCCCGCGGCCGGGGATGAGCAGTTCTTC. Translated, it gives CSARVPAAGDEQFF.

The table lists this clonotype with many counts. This chain links TRBV7-6 with TRBJ2-1, with D unclear. The CDR3 extends over 15 amino acids. From germline, CDR1 is SGHVS and CDR2 FNYEAQ. V was cut by 1 base and J by 6 bases, with 13 bases left in between. The CDR3 sequence is CASSLEGLGTNEQFF. The CDR3 DNA is TGTGCCAGCAGCTTAGAAGGATTGGGAACCAATGAGCAGTTCTTC.

This clonotype has a handful of counts. The chain is built from TRBV4-2 and TRBJ1-2, with D perhaps matching TRBD1 (6 bases). The CDR3 consists of 14 residues. The germline V gene has CDR1 LGHNA and CDR2 YNFKEQ. V dropped 0 bases and J dropped 3 bases, with 8 bases sitting between them. CDR3 DNA: TGTGCCAGCAGCCAAGAGCGGACAGACTATGGCTACACCTTC. Translated: CASSQERTDYGYTF.

The chain carries TRBV5-1 and TRBJ2-1; D might be TRBD1 (5 bases). Trimming left V 0 bases short and J 5 bases short, with 9 bases between. The V gene's germline CDR1 is SGHRS and CDR2 YFSETQ. The CDR3 has 14 amino acids. The CDR3 DNA reads TGCGCCAGCAGCTTGGCCTGGGGCGACAATGAGCAGTTCTTC. Protein product: CASSLAWGDNEQFF. Full variable domain (rest looked up from reference TRBV5-1 and TRBJ2-1): KAGVTQTPRYLIKTRGQQVTLSCSPISGHRSVSWYQQTPGQGLQFLFEYFSETQRNKGNFPGRFSGRQFSNSRSEMNVSTLELGDSALYLCASSLAWGDNEQFFGPGTRLTVL.

This clonotype was observed many times. The chain uses TRBV11-1 and TRBJ2-1; unclear D gene. With 4 bases removed from V and 9 bases from J, the gap between germline ends came to 16 bases. Per the germline V gene, CDR1 is SGHAT and CDR2 is FQDESV (reference sequence). This CDR3 is 14 amino acids long. In DNA, the CDR3 is TGTGCCAGCAGCTCTCTCCCCTGGCGCGGTGAGCAGTTCTTC. Translation: CASSSLPWRGEQFF.

The J gene is TRBJ1-6, the V gene TRBV6-2 or TRBV6-3, with TRBD1 matching 8 bases. The CDR3 is 18 residues long. Germline CDR1 is MNHEY and CDR2 is SVGEGT. V lost 8 bases, J lost 6 bases, and 18 bases stayed unmatched. The CDR3: CASGSGGAQALSNSPLHF. In DNA form, the CDR3 reads TGTGCCAGCGGATCAGGGGGCGCGCAAGCTCTCTCTAATTCACCCCTCCACTTT.

This clonotype was picked up many times. The rearrangement joins TRBV9 to TRBJ2-3; TRBD2 matches 8 bases. Unmatched junction bases numbered 7, after V lost 3 bases and J lost 4 bases. Germline V gene lookup returns CDR1 SGDLS and CDR2 YYNGEE. This CDR3 has 15 residues. CDR3 in amino acids: CASSASGSPADTQYF. The DNA of the CDR3 is TGTGCCAGCAGCGCCAGCGGGAGTCCAGCAGATACGCAGTATTTT.

The chain employs TRBV30 and TRBJ2-1; 11 bases are shared with TRBD2. Trimming removed 3 bases from V and 15 bases from J; junction bases left unmatched: 10. Germline values: CDR1 GTSNPN, CDR2 SVGIG (reference sequence). The CDR3 loop spans 13 amino acids. CDR3 sequence reads: CAWSLAGGPNPFF. The CDR3 DNA sequence: TGTGCCTGGAGCCTAGCGGGAGGCCCTAACCCGTTCTTC.